This T cell receptor beta chain was sequenced during a study of a mutant IDH1 vaccine in newly diagnosed glioma. This CDR3 spans 17 amino acids. Germline CDR1 and CDR2: ENHRY and SYGVKD. Only in-frame clones appear in the TCRdb table, and some are missing; sequencing was by immunoSEQ multiplex PCR. The table records approximately 81,000 clones, 65% to 90% of them present only once. As concerns this clone: As yet, its antigen is unknown. One junction end disagrees with the germline gene, perhaps due to a read error.

Time point described: week 23, last vaccination. Vaccine doses each comprised 300 ug of mutant IDH1 20-mer peptide, with topical imiquimod. This material consisted of PBMCs, taken from a glioma patient whose treatment included an IDH1 peptide vaccine. This clonotype was sampled from a young man with glioma. Some clones in this sample may be carry-over from other donors' samples. The chain joins TRBV10-3 to TRBJ2-1; 9 bases are shared with TRBD2. CDR3 nucleotide sequence: TGTGCCGTCAGTGGCCCCCCTGGGGCGGGGGGGCCCAATGAGCAGTTCTTC. This codes for CAVSGPPGAGGPNEQFF.